A selection of T cell receptor beta chains follows, all from one sample in a study of blood T cells in healthy people across ages. Via MiXCR, TCRdb re-called the 5' RACE reads, giving one row per CDR3 protein. Of about 640,000 distinct CDR3 sequences listed, 45% to 65% are singletons. Sequenced material: blood. Source of these receptors: a man in his sixties in good health. Each CDR3 is given with its conserved first and last residue. A D gene is named only where the DNA matches it firmly. A clone size is listed for some rows: how often the clone was seen (once, few, many), or a class if it is expanded.

D gene	V gene	clone size	J gene	CDR3 protein	CDR3 DNA
TRBD2	TRBV28	.	TRBJ2-3	CASSPQTSRTDTQYF	TGTGCCAGCAGTCCCCAGACTAGCCGAACAGATACGCAGTATTTT
.	TRBV20-1	.	TRBJ2-5	CSARDNRAVQETQYF	TGCAGTGCTAGAGATAATAGGGCGGTCCAAGAGACCCAGTACTTC
TRBD1	TRBV20-1	.	TRBJ2-1	CSLGQGVQYNEQFF	TGCAGTTTGGGGCAGGGGGTCCAATACAATGAGCAGTTCTTC
.	TRBV4-1	few	TRBJ2-7	CASSQDGTLTYEQYF	TGCGCCAGCAGCCAAGATGGGACTCTTACCTACGAGCAGTACTTC
TRBD1	TRBV20-1	.	TRBJ2-1	CSARDHRQGDRNEQFF	TGCAGTGCTAGAGATCACCGGCAGGGGGATAGAAATGAGCAGTTCTTC
.	TRBV5-1	.	TRBJ1-6	CASRLTASSYNSPLHF	TGCGCCAGCCGCCTGACAGCAAGCTCCTATAATTCACCCCTCCACTTT
TRBD1	TRBV29-1	.	TRBJ2-7	CSGTRTGDNEQYF	TGCAGCGGGACTCGGACAGGAGACAATGAGCAGTACTTC
TRBD2	TRBV27	.	TRBJ2-5	CASSLSRAGGETQYF	TGTGCCAGCAGTTTAAGCAGGGCGGGAGGCGAGACCCAGTACTTC
.	TRBV7-2	.	TRBJ2-5	CASSSGLRGTQYF	TGTGCCAGCAGCTCGGGCTTAAGGGGGACCCAGTACTTC
.	TRBV4-2	many	TRBJ2-5	CASSRETSTGKETQYF	TGTGCCAGCAGCCGAGAGACGAGTACGGGGAAAGAGACCCAGTACTTC
.	TRBV5-1	.	TRBJ2-1	CASSPGLGGNEQFF	TGCGCCAGCAGCCCGGGGCTGGGTGGGAATGAGCAGTTCTTC
TRBD1	TRBV20-1	.	TRBJ2-1	CSAPDRAETQFF	TGCAGTGCCCCGGACAGGGCAGAGACCCAGTTCTTC
.	TRBV29-1	.	TRBJ1-1	CSVARHLNTEAFF	TGCAGCGTTGCTCGCCATCTGAACACTGAAGCTTTCTTT
TRBD2	TRBV5-1	.	TRBJ2-1	CASSSTRTSGGADEQFF	TGCGCCAGCAGCTCAACGCGGACTAGCGGGGGGGCAGATGAGCAGTTCTTC
.	TRBV20-1	.	TRBJ2-1	CSAKRASYNEQFF	TGCAGTGCAAAACGGGCGTCCTACAATGAGCAGTTCTTC
.	TRBV29-1	.	TRBJ2-1	CSVFGREQFF	TGCAGCGTTTTCGGTAGGGAGCAGTTCTTC
TRBD1	TRBV6-5	.	TRBJ2-1	CASSPQPGQGEQFF	TGTGCCAGCAGCCCTCAACCGGGACAGGGGGAGCAGTTCTTC
.	TRBV2	.	TRBJ2-3	CASSENPATTDTQYF	TGTGCCAGCAGTGAAAATCCGGCCACCACAGATACGCAGTATTTT
.	TRBV6-2/TRBV6-3	.	TRBJ1-2	CASSYASQHYGYTF	TGTGCCAGCAGTTACGCCAGCCAACACTATGGCTACACCTTC
TRBD1	TRBV7-2	.	TRBJ1-2	CASSLNRGIGYTF	TGTGCCAGCAGCTTAAACAGGGGAATCGGCTACACCTTC
.	TRBV28	.	TRBJ1-2	CASSETVLNYGYTF	TGTGCCAGCAGCGAAACAGTACTTAACTATGGCTACACCTTC
.	TRBV10-3	.	TRBJ1-3	CAITTTERNTIYF	TGTGCCATCACCACGACGGAGAGAAACACCATATATTTT
TRBD1	TRBV29-1	few	TRBJ2-6	CSVTGTGRAGANVLTF	TGCAGCGTTACCGGGACAGGGAGGGCTGGGGCCAACGTCCTGACTTTC
TRBD2	TRBV6-2/TRBV6-3	.	TRBJ2-1	CASSKLAGSSYNEQFF	TGTGCCAGCAGTAAACTAGCGGGGAGCTCCTACAATGAGCAGTTCTTC
.	TRBV5-6	.	TRBJ2-1	CASSLGVRDYNEQFF	TGTGCCAGCAGCTTGGGCGTCAGGGATTACAATGAGCAGTTCTTC